This entry lists 18 T cell receptor beta chains sequenced from one sample in a study of T-cell reconstitution after alpha-beta-depleted transplantation in children. Molecular barcoding with unique molecular identifiers was used for the TCRbeta library. TCRdb re-called the PCR reads with MiXCR, one entry per CDR3 protein. This repertoire shows approximately 230,000 distinct CDR3 sequences, under 30% found once; its top ten account for 2.6%. The source was PBMCs, collected before TCRalphabeta/CD19-depleted stem cell transplant. The receptors here all came from a girl aged 2-10 years with Fanconi anemia, due to receive a stem cell transplant.

This clonotype was seen repeatedly, ten times or more. J is TRBJ2-5 and V is TRBV20-1, with 7 bases identical to TRBD1. Looked up from germline, CDR1 is DFQATT and CDR2 is SNEGSKA (reference sequence). V was clipped by 7 bases and J by 3 bases; unmatched bases: 5. The CDR3 sequence is 12 residues long. CDR3 in DNA: TGCAGTGTCAAACAGGGGAAAGAGACCCAGTACTTC. Its protein is CSVKQGKETQYF.

The chain recombines TRBV20-1 with TRBJ2-5, with TRBD1 matching 10 bases. The germline V gene has CDR1 DFQATT and CDR2 SNEGSKA (reference sequence). The J segment lost 5 bases and the V segment lost 6 bases, leaving 9 bases of the junction unmatched. CDR3 length equals 14 residues. CDR3 in amino acids: CSAARQGASETQYF. CDR3 coding DNA: TGCAGTGCCGCTAGACAGGGGGCATCGGAGACCCAGTACTTC.

This clonotype came up many times. The V and J genes are TRBV20-1 and TRBJ2-1, with D perhaps matching TRBD1 (5 bases). V was cut by 3 bases and J by 2 bases, with 8 bases left in between. The CDR3 sequence is 13 residues long. From germline, CDR1 is DFQATT and CDR2 SNEGSKA (reference sequence). The CDR3 DNA is TGCAGTGCTAGTGGGGCGGCCTACAATGAGCAGTTCTTC. Translating gives CSASGAAYNEQFF.

This clonotype was detected ten times or more. This chain uses TRBV29-1 with TRBJ1-2; D may be TRBD1 (5 bases). The CDR3 has 11 residues. V lost 3 bases to trimming and J lost 8 bases, with 10 bases between them. Per the germline V gene, CDR1 is SQVTM and CDR2 is ANQGSEA. The CDR3 DNA is TGCAGCGTTGAGTGGGGGTCCGGCTACACCTTC. This gives the protein CSVEWGSGYTF.

This clonotype was seen only a few times. V is TRBV3-1 and J is TRBJ2-5, with a weak D call TRBD1 (5 bases). The V gene lost 0 bases and the J gene lost 0 bases, with 11 bases spanning the gap. Per germline, CDR1 LGHDT and CDR2 YNNKEL (reference sequence). The CDR3 contains 16 residues. This CDR3 reads CASSQEGAGYQETQYF. CDR3 in DNA: TGTGCCAGCAGCCAAGAAGGGGCAGGCTACCAAGAGACCCAGTACTTC.

At least ten counts were recorded for this clonotype. This chain joins TRBV9 and TRBJ2-7, with D possibly matching TRBD2 (5 bases). CDR1 SGDLS and CDR2 YYNGEE come from the germline V gene. This CDR3 has 14 amino acids. V dropped 0 bases and J dropped 2 bases, with 9 bases sitting between them. Here the CDR3 reads CASSVAPSTYEQYF. DNA of the CDR3: TGTGCCAGCAGCGTAGCACCTAGCACCTACGAGCAGTACTTC.

The chain has TRBV2 and TRBJ2-1; the match to TRBD2 covers 13 bases. This CDR3 contains 16 residues. Germline V gene data show CDR1 as SNHLY and CDR2 as FYNNEI. Germline trimming cut 7 bases from V and 10 bases from J; bases unmatched to any gene: 13. The CDR3 region has the DNA TGTGCCAGCAATAGAAGGACTAGCGGGAGTCTTGGCGAGCAGTTCTTC. Amino acid sequence: CASNRRTSGSLGEQFF.

This clonotype was observed many times. This chain links TRBV20-1 with TRBJ2-3; tentative D call: TRBD1 (6 bases). CDR1 DFQATT and CDR2 SNEGSKA come from the germline V gene (reference sequence). The CDR3 runs to 11 residues. V was clipped by 6 bases and J by 6 bases, with 10 bases between them. In DNA, the CDR3 is TGCAGTGCGATCCAGGGGGATACGCAGTATTTT. As protein: CSAIQGDTQYF.

This clonotype showed up just a few times. V and J are TRBV7-3 and TRBJ2-1, with 10 nucleotides matching TRBD1. CDR1 is SGHTA and CDR2 is FQGTGA in the germline V gene. This CDR3 contains 14 residues. V was clipped by 4 bases and J by 6 bases; unmatched bases: 3. As DNA, the CDR3 is TGTGCCAGCAGCTACGACAGGGGGCTCAATGAGCAGTTCTTC. This translates into CASSYDRGLNEQFF.

This clonotype was picked up many times. The V call is TRBV20-1, the J call TRBJ2-5; D not resolved. There are 14 residues in the CDR3. With 2 bases removed from V and 4 bases from J, the gap between germline ends came to 14 bases. Germline V gene sequence: CDR1 DFQATT, CDR2 SNEGSKA (reference sequence). The CDR3 here is CSARLHASRETQYF. For the CDR3, the DNA is TGCAGTGCTAGACTCCACGCATCTCGAGAGACCCAGTACTTC.

This clonotype was observed at least ten times. This chain uses TRBV6-5 with TRBJ2-7; D might be TRBD1 or TRBD2, each matching 6 bases. The CDR3 has 17 residues. The V and J ends lost 0 bases and 4 bases respectively, with 19 bases between them. In germline, CDR1 is MNHEY, CDR2 SVGAGI. This chain's CDR3 is CASSYSGILRGGYEQYF. CDR3 sequence (DNA): TGTGCCAGCAGTTACTCTGGTATCTTGAGAGGGGGGTACGAGCAGTACTTC.

This clonotype was picked up a small number of times. The chain couples TRBV5-1 to TRBJ2-7; D might be TRBD1 or TRBD2, each matching 5 bases. Looked up from germline, CDR1 is SGHRS and CDR2 is YFSETQ. This CDR3 spans 15 amino acids. Between the trimmed V and J ends, which lost 1 base and 1 base, there was a span of 12 bases. The CDR3: CASSLTGTPSYEQYF. CDR3 sequence (DNA): TGCGCCAGCAGCTTGACCGGGACCCCTTCCTACGAGCAGTACTTC.

The V gene is TRBV24-1, the J gene TRBJ2-1, with D maybe TRBD1 (6 bases). The CDR3 extends over 14 amino acids. V lost 5 bases, J lost 6 bases, and 13 bases lay in between. In germline, CDR1 is KGHDR, CDR2 SFDVKD. CDR3 loop: CATSAWRQANEQFF. The CDR3 DNA is TGTGCCACCAGTGCCTGGCGACAGGCCAATGAGCAGTTCTTC.

This clonotype came up many times. The rearrangement uses TRBV12-3 or TRBV12-4 and TRBJ1-1; the match to TRBD1 covers 9 bases. The junction had 5 bases not matched to a gene; V was cut back by 5 bases and J by 4 bases. CDR3 size: 14 residues. DNA for the CDR3: TGTGCCAGCAGTCGGGACAGGGAAACCACTGAAGCTTTCTTT. It yields the protein CASSRDRETTEAFF.

This clonotype came up many times. The chain links TRBV7-6 to TRBJ2-7; 8 nucleotides agree with TRBD2. CDR3 length: 14 residues. CDR1 and CDR2 (germline): SGHVS, FNYEAQ. J was trimmed by 4 bases and V by 1 base; bases with no gene match: 3. CDR3 DNA sequence: TGTGCCAGCAGCTTAGTAAGCGGGAGTTACGAGCAGTACTTC. This sequence encodes CASSLVSGSYEQYF. Full variable domain (rest looked up from reference TRBV7-6 and TRBJ2-7): GAGVSQSPRYKVTKRGQDVALRCDPISGHVSLYWYRQALGQGPEFLTYFNYEAQQDKSGLPNDRFSAERPEGSISTLTIQRTEQRDSAMYRCASSLVSGSYEQYFGPGTRLTVT.

Ten or more counts support this clonotype. The gene calls are TRBV6-4 and TRBJ2-1, with 13 bases fitting TRBD2. Germline values: CDR1 MRHNA, CDR2 SNTAGT. Germline trimming cut 5 bases from V and 5 bases from J; bases unmatched to any gene: 3. The CDR3 contains 15 residues. CDR3 sequence: CASSRGTSGNNEQFF. CDR3 coding DNA: TGTGCCAGCAGTCGGGGGACTAGCGGGAACAATGAGCAGTTCTTC.

The chain recombines TRBV7-2 with TRBJ2-7; 12 positions agree with TRBD1. Trimming took 1 base from V and 1 from J; bases not matched to a gene: 2. This CDR3 has 16 residues. Looked up from germline, CDR1 is SGHTA and CDR2 is FQGNSA. The CDR3 DNA follows: TGTGCCAGCAGCTTAGGGGGACAGGGGGCTTCCTACGAGCAGTACTTC. Residues: CASSLGGQGASYEQYF.

V and J are TRBV7-2 and TRBJ2-1; tentatively, D is TRBD2 (6 bases). The CDR3 has 16 residues. CDR1 SGHTA and CDR2 FQGNSA come from the germline V gene. Trimming cost V 2 bases and J 7 bases, with 18 bases left between them. The CDR3 is CASSLLPLAGVNEQFF. The CDR3, as DNA: TGTGCCAGCAGCTTACTCCCACTAGCAGGAGTAAATGAGCAGTTCTTC.